This T cell receptor beta chain was recorded in a study of T cell responses to AZD1222 COVID-19 vaccine. Analysis merged second doses at about 4 or about 12 weeks. The table came from immunoSEQ multiplex PCR; TCRdb's copy has only in-frame clones and leaves some out. The data contain about 45,000 clones, roughly 88% of them singletons. Study findings and constraints: Vaccination with two AZD1222 doses was followed by a rise in Spike-specific TCR breadth and depth. No repertoire was sampled before or during the peak T cell response, only after it.

As regards this clone: Its antigen is undetermined.

The germline V and J ends were trimmed by 0 bases and 3 bases, with 3 bases remaining between them. This CDR3 is 12 amino acids long. Germline loops: CDR1 SGHRS, CDR2 YFSETQ. This sequence was found in an adult who received the AZD1222 COVID-19 vaccine. V gene TRBV5-1 combines with J gene TRBJ2-5; D not certain. The sample was peripheral blood, taken 28 days after the second AZD1222 dose. CDR3 loop: CASSLGKETQYF. The CDR3 DNA reads as TGCGCCAGCAGCTTGGGGAAAGAGACCCAGTACTTC.